This T cell receptor (beta chain) was identified during a study of spatial heterogeneity in lung cancer. Across the study: Consistently, beta-chain sequences turned up in larger numbers than alpha-chain sequences did. General study results and limits: Follow-up blood showed ubiquitous expanded tumor TCRs less than blood at resection did.

Comments on this clonotype: Its antigen remains unidentified.

TCRdb redid the calling of the 5' RACE reads with MiXCR, one entry per CDR3 protein. Among 65,000 to 85,000 distinct CDR3 sequences, about a fifth were seen once, and the ten largest hold 5% to 8%. Germline CDR1 reads MDHEN; CDR2 reads SYDVKM. The V gene lost 4 bases and the J gene lost 3 bases, with 10 bases spanning the gap. The CDR3 sequence is 14 residues long. As to time point: sample taken at primary tumor resection. Unsorted whole RNA samples from tumor, nontumor lung or frozen PBMC were sequenced. V usage is TRBV28 and J usage is TRBJ1-5; D is unresolved. The specimen was PBMCs, collected at surgery. This sequence originates from a male donor with early-stage non-small cell lung cancer. The CDR3 DNA sequence: TGTGCCAGCAGTTCCGGTCAGAACAATCAGCCCCAGCATTTT. This translates into CASSSGQNNQPQHF. Using reference TRBV28 and TRBJ1-5 for the parts outside the CDR3, the full variable domain is DVKVTQSSRYLVKRTGEKVFLECVQDMDHENMFWYRQDPGLGLRLIYFSYDVKMKEKGDIPEGYSVSREKKERFSLILESASTNQTSMYLCASSSGQNNQPQHFGDGTRLSIL.